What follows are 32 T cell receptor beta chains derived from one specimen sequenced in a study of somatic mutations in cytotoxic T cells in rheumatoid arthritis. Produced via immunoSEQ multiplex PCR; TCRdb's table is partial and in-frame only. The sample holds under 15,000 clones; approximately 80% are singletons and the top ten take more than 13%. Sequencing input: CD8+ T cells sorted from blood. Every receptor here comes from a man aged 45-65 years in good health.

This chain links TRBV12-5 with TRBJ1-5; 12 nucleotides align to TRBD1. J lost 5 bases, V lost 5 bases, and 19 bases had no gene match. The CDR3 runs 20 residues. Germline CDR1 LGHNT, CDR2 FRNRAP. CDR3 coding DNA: TGTGCTAGTGGTCCGCGGGCCGGGACAGGGGGCGCGCTAGGACATCAGCCCCAGCATTTT. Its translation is CASGPRAGTGGALGHQPQHF.

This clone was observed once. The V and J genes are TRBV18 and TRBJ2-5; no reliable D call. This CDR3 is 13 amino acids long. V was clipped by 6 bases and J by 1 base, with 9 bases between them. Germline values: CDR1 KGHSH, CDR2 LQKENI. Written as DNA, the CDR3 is TGTGCCAGCTCCCGCTCCGGCCAAGAGACCCAGTACTTC. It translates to CASSRSGQETQYF. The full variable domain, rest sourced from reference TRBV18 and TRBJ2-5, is NAGVMQNPRHLVRRRGQEARLRCSPMKGHSHVYWYRQLPEEGLKFMVYLQKENIIDESGMPKERFSAEFPKEGPSILRIQQVVRGDSAAYFCASSRSGQETQYFGPGTRLLVL.

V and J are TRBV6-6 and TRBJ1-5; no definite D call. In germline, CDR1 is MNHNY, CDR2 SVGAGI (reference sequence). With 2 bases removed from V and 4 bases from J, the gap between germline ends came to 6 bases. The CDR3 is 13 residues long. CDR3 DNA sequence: TGTGCCAGCAGTTACGTGGGAAATCAGCCCCAGCATTTT. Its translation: CASSYVGNQPQHF.

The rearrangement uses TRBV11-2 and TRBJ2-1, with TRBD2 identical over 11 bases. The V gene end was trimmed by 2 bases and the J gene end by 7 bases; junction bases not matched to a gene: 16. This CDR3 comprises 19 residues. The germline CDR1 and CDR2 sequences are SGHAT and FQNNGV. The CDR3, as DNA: TGTGCCAGCAGCTTAACCTCAGGACTAGCGGGCCAAAACGGGAATGAGCAGTTCTTC. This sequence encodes CASSLTSGLAGQNGNEQFF. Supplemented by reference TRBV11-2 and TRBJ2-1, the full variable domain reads EAGVAQSPRYKIIEKRQSVAFWCNPISGHATLYWYQQILGQGPKLLIQFQNNGVVDDSQLPKDRFSAERLKGVDSTLKIQPAKLEDSAVYLCASSLTSGLAGQNGNEQFFGPGTRLTVL.

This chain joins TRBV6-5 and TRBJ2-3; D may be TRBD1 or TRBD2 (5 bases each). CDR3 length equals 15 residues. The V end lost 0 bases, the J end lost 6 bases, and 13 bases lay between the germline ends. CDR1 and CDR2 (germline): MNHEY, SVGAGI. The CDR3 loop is CASSYSGPREDTQYF. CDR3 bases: TGTGCCAGCAGTTACTCCGGGCCCAGGGAGGATACGCAGTATTTT.

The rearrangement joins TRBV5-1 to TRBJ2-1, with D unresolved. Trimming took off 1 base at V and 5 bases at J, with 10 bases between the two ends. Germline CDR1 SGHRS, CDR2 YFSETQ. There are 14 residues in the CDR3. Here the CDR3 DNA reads TGCGCCAGCAGCTTGATAGTGGGGAACAATGAGCAGTTCTTC. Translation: CASSLIVGNNEQFF.

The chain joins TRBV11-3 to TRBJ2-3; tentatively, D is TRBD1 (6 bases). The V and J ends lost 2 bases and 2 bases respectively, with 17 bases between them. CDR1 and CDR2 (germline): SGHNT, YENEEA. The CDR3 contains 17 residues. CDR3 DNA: TGTGCCAGCAGCTTAAGAGGGGGTGGCGAGTACACAGATACGCAGTATTTT. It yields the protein CASSLRGGGEYTDTQYF.

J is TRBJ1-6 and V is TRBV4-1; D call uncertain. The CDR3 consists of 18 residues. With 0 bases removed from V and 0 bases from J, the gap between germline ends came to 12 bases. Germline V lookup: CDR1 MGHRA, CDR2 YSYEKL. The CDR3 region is CASSQDLGSSSYNSPLHF. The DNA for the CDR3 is TGCGCCAGCAGCCAAGATTTGGGGTCGAGCTCCTATAATTCACCCCTCCACTTT.

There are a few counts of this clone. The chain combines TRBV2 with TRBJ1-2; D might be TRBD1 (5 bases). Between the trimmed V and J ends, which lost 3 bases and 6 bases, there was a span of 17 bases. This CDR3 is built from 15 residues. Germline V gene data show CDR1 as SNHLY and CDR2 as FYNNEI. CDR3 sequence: CASSDSLRVMDGYTF. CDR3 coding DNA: TGTGCCAGCAGTGATTCACTCAGGGTTATGGATGGCTACACCTTC. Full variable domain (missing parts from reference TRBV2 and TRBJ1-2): EPEVTQTPSHQVTQMGQEVILRCVPISNHLYFYWYRQILGQKVEFLVSFYNNEISEKSEIFDDQFSVERPDGSNFTLKIRSTKLEDSAMYFCASSDSLRVMDGYTFGSGTRLTVV.

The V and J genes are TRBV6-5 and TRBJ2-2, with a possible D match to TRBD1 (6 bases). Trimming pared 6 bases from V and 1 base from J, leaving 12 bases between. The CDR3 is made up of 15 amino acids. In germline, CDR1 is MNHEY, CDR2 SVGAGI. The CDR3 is CASSTGTLNTGELFF. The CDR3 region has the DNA TGTGCCAGCAGCACCGGGACATTGAACACCGGGGAGCTGTTTTTT.

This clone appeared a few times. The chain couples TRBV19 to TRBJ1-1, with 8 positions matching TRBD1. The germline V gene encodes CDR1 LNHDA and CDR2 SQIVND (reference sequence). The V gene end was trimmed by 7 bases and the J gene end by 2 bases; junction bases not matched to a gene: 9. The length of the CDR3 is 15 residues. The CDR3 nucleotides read TGTGCCAGTAAACTCAACAGGGGGGGCAACACTGAAGCTTTCTTT. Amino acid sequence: CASKLNRGGNTEAFF.

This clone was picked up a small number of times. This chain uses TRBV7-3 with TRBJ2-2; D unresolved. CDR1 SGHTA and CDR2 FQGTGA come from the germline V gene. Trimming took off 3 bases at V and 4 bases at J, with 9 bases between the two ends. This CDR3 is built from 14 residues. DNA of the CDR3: TGTGCCAGCAGCTTTTACGCAAGCACCGGGGAGCTGTTTTTT. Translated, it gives CASSFYASTGELFF.

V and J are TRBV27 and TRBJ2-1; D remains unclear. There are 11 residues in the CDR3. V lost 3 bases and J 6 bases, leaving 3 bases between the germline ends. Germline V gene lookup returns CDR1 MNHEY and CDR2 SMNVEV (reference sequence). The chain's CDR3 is CASSFSNEQFF. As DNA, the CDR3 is TGTGCCAGCAGTTTCTCCAATGAGCAGTTCTTC.

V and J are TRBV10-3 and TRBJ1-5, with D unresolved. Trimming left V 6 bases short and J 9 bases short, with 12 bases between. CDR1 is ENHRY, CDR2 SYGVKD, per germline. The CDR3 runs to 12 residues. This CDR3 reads CAIRDPPGPQHF. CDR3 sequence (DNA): TGTGCCATCAGGGACCCACCGGGGCCCCAGCATTTT.

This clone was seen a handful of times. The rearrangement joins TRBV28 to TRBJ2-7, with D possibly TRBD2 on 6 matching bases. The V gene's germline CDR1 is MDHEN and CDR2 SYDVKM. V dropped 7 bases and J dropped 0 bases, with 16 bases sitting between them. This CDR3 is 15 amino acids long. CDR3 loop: CASTFGRGSSYEQYV. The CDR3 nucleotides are TGTGCCAGCACCTTCGGGCGGGGCAGCTCCTACGAGCAGTACGTC.

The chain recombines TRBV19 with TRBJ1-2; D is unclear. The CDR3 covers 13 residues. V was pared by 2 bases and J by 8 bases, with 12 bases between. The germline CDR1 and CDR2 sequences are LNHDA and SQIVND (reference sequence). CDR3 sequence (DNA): TGTGCCAGTAGTATATCGAGTGTGGAAGGCTACACCTTC. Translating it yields CASSISSVEGYTF.

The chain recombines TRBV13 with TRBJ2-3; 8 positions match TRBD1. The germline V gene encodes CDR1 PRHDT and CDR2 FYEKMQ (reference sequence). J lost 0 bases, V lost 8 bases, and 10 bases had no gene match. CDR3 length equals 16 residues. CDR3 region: CASSSQGALSTDTQYF. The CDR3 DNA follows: TGTGCCAGCTCTAGTCAGGGGGCCTTAAGCACAGATACGCAGTATTTT. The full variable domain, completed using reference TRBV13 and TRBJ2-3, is AAGVIQSPRHLIKEKRETATLKCYPIPRHDTVYWYQQGPGQDPQFLISFYEKMQSDKGSIPDRFSAQQFSDYHSELNMSSLELGDSALYFCASSSQGALSTDTQYFGPGTRLTVL.

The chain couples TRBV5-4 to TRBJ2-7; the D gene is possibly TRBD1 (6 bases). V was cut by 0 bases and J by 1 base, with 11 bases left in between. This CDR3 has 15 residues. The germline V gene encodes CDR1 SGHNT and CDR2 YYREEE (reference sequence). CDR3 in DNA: TGTGCCAGCAGCTTGGTGGGGGCGAGTTCCTACGAGCAGTACGTC. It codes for CASSLVGASSYEQYV.

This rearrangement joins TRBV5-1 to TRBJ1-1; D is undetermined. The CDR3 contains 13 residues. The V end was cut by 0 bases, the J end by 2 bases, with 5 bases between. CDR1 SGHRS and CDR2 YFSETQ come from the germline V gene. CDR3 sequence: CASSLEVNTEAFF. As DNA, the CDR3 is TGCGCCAGCAGCTTGGAGGTAAACACTGAAGCTTTCTTT. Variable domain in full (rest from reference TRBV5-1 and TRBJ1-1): KAGVTQTPRYLIKTRGQQVTLSCSPISGHRSVSWYQQTPGQGLQFLFEYFSETQRNKGNFPGRFSGRQFSNSRSEMNVSTLELGDSALYLCASSLEVNTEAFFGQGTRLTVV.

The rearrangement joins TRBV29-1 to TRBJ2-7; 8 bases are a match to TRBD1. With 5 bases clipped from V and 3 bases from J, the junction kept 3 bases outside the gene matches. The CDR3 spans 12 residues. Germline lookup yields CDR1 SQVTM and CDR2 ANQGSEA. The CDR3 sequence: CSVNRGDYEQYF. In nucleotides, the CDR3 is TGCAGCGTTAACAGGGGGGACTACGAGCAGTACTTC.

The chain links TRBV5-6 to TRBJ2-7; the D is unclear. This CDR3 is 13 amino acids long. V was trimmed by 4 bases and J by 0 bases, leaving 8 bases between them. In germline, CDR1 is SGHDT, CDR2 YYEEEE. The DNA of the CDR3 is TGTGCCAGCAGCCTGGTGGGCTCCTACGAGCAGTACGTC. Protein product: CASSLVGSYEQYV.

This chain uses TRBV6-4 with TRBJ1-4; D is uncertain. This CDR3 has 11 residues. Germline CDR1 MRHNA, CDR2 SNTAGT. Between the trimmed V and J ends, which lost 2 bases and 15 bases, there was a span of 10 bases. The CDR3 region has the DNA TGTGCCAGCAGTGACGGGGTTACGGTGTTTTTT. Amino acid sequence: CASSDGVTVFF.

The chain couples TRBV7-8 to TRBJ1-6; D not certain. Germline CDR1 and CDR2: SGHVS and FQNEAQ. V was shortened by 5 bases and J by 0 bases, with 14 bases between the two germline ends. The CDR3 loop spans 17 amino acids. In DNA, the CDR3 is TGTGCCAGCAGCCCCGGGCCCTTGAGCTCCTATAATTCACCCCTCCACTTT. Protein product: CASSPGPLSSYNSPLHF.

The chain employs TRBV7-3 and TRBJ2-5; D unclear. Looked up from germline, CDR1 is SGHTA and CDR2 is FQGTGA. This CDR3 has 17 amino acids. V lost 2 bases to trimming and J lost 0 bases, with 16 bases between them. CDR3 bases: TGTGCCAGCAGCTTATTTACGCCGGGCTCTTACCAAGAGACCCAGTACTTC. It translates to CASSLFTPGSYQETQYF.

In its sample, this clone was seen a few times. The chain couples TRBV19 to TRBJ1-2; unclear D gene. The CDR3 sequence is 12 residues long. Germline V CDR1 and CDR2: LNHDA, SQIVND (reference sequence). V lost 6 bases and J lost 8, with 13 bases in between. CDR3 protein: CASSPNGMGYTF. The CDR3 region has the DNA TGTGCCAGTAGCCCTAACGGGATGGGCTACACCTTC.

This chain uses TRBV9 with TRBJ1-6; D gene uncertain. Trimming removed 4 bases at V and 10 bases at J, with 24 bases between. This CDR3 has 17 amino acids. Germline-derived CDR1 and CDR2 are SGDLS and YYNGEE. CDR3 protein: CASSPGGGIFGGSPLHF. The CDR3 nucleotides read TGTGCCAGCAGCCCCGGAGGAGGGATTTTTGGAGGCTCACCCCTCCACTTT.

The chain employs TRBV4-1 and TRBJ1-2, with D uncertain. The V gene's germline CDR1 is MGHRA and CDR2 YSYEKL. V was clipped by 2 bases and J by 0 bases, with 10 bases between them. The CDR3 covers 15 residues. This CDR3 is CASSQWEGANYGYTF. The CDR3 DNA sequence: TGCGCCAGCAGCCAATGGGAAGGAGCTAACTATGGCTACACCTTC.

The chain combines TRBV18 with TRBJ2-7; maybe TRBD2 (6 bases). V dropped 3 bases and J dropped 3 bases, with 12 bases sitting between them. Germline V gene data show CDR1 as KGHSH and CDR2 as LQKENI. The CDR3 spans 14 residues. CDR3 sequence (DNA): TGTGCCAGCTCACCGGGTCAGGGACTCTACGAGCAGTACTTC. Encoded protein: CASSPGQGLYEQYF.

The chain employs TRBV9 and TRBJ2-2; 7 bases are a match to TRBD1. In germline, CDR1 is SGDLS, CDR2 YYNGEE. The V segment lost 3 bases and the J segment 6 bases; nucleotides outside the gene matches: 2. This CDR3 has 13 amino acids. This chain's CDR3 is CASSATGAGELFF. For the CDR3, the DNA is TGTGCCAGCAGCGCTACAGGGGCCGGGGAGCTGTTTTTT.

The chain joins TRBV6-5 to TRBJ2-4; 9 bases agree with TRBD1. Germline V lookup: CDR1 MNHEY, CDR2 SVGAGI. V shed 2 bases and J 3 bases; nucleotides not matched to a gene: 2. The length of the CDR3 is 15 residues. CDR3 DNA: TGTGCCAGCAGTTACGGGACAGGGAGCAAAAACATTCAGTACTTC. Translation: CASSYGTGSKNIQYF.

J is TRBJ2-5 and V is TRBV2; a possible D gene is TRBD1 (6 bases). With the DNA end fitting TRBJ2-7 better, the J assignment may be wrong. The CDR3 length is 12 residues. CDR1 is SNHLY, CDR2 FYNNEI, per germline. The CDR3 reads CASSHRVHEQYF. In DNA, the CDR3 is TGTGCCAGCAGCCACAGGGTCCACGAGCAGTACTTC.

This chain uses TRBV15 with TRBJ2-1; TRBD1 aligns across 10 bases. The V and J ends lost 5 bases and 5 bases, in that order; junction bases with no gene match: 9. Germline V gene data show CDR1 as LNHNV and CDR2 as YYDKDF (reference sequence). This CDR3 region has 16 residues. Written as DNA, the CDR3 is TGTGCCACCAGCGGACCGACAGGGGGCGCCAACAATGAGCAGTTCTTC. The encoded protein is CATSGPTGGANNEQFF.